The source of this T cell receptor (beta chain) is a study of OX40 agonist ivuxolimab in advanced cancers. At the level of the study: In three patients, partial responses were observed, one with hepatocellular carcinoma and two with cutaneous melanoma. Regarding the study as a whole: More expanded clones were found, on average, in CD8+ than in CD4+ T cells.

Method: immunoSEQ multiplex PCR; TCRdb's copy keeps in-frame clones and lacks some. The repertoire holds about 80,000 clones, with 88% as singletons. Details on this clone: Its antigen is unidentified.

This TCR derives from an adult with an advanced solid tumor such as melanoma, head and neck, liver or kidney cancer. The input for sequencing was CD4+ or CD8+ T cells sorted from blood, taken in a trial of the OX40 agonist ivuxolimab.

In nucleotides, the CDR3 is TGTGCCAGCAGCTTGTTTCCCGGGAACACTGAAGCTTTCTTT. Protein: CASSLFPGNTEAFF. V gene TRBV5-5 combines with J gene TRBJ1-1; D gene unclear. Germline V gene data show CDR1 as SGHKS and CDR2 as YYEKEE (reference sequence). The CDR3 runs 14 residues. V lost 1 base and J 1 base, leaving 8 bases between the germline ends.